A selection of T cell receptor beta chains follows, all from one sample in a study of blood T cell repertoires in COVID-19. Profiled with immunoSEQ multiplex PCR; TCRdb holds only in-frame clones, not every one. This sample carries 120,000 to 150,000 clones, 65% to 80% of them seen once, and the ten largest clones take about 3.9%. Sequencing was carried out using peripheral blood. These receptor sequences come from a man aged 55 to 70 with acute or convalescent COVID-19. CDR3s include the opening cysteine and the closing phenylalanine or tryptophan. The D gene is left open where the match is weak. Not all rows give a size; the values are once, few, many and, for expanded clones, a class.

TRBJ1-2 - TRBV27 TRBD1 CASSSGDRPYGYTF TGTGCCAGCAGTTCAGGGGACAGACCCTATGGCTACACCTTC
TRBJ2-3 - TRBV5-6 - CASSPGQAGPTDTQYF TGTGCCAGCAGCCCCGGACAAGCGGGCCCCACAGATACGCAGTATTTT
TRBJ2-1 - TRBV5-1 TRBD2 CASSKPGLGGSYNEQFF TGCGCCAGCAGCAAGCCGGGACTAGGGGGGTCCTACAATGAGCAGTTCTTC
TRBJ2-7 - TRBV7-8 TRBD2 CASSFNVAGGPPYEQYF TGTGCCAGCAGCTTTAATGTGGCGGGAGGGCCCCCCTACGAGCAGTACTTC
TRBJ2-7 - TRBV13 - CASSLTDTYEQYF TGTGCCAGCAGCCTCACGGACACCTACGAGCAGTACTTC
TRBJ2-7 - TRBV6-5 - CASSYSYGYEQYF TGTGCCAGCAGTTACTCGTACGGTTACGAGCAGTACTTC
TRBJ2-1 - TRBV19 TRBD1 CASSRGQGAFEQFF TGTGCCAGTAGTAGAGGACAGGGGGCATTTGAGCAGTTCTTC
TRBJ2-3 - TRBV28 TRBD1 CASSYPRTGVGTDTQYF TGTGCCAGCAGTTACCCTCGGACAGGGGTGGGCACAGATACGCAGTATTTT
TRBJ2-6 - TRBV5-4 - CASSLAGAGANVLTF TGTGCCAGCAGCTTGGCAGGGGCAGGGGCCAACGTCCTGACTTTC
TRBJ2-3 - TRBV28 TRBD2 CASSSWTSGSTDTQYF TGTGCCAGCAGTTCCTGGACTAGCGGGAGCACAGATACGCAGTATTTT
TRBJ1-3 - TRBV4-2 TRBD1 CASSQAGGRTGNTIYF TGTGCCAGCAGCCAAGCAGGGGGCAGGACTGGAAACACCATATATTTT
TRBJ1-1 once TRBV30 - CAWTGILMNTEAFF TGTGCCTGGACAGGGATACTCATGAACACTGAAGCTTTCTTT
TRBJ1-1 few TRBV7-9 - CASSLVTNTEAFF TGTGCCAGCAGCCTGGTTACAAACACTGAAGCTTTCTTT
TRBJ1-2 - TRBV6-5 - CASRLNRAHNGYTF TGTGCCAGCAGGCTAAACAGGGCCCACAATGGCTACACCTTC
TRBJ2-7 - TRBV7-2 TRBD2 CASSLGLGSTYEQYF TGTGCCAGCAGCTTGGGACTAGGATCCACCTACGAGCAGTACTTC
TRBJ2-7 - TRBV5-4 TRBD1 CASSRDRATYEQYF TGTGCCAGCAGCCGGGACAGAGCTACCTACGAGCAGTACTTC
TRBJ2-2 - TRBV30 TRBD1 CAWSFPGQVNAGELFF TGTGCCTGGAGTTTTCCGGGACAGGTAAACGCCGGGGAGCTGTTTTTT
TRBJ2-5 - TRBV5-1 TRBD1 CASSLGDRVQETQYF TGCGCCAGCAGCTTGGGGGACAGGGTTCAAGAGACCCAGTACTTC
TRBJ2-1 - TRBV14 TRBD2 CASSRLAGGDNEQFF TGTGCCAGCAGCCGACTAGCGGGAGGGGACAATGAGCAGTTCTTC
TRBJ2-3 - TRBV7-9 - CASSLVMASADTQYF TGTGCCAGCAGCTTAGTTATGGCTAGCGCAGATACGCAGTATTTT
TRBJ2-1 few TRBV10-1 TRBD2 CASSESTGGNEQFF TGCGCCAGCAGTGAGTCGACGGGGGGCAATGAGCAGTTCTTC
TRBJ2-3 - TRBV5-1 TRBD2 CASSLAASGRVRDTQYF TGCGCCAGCAGCTTGGCGGCTAGCGGGAGAGTGAGAGATACGCAGTATTTT
TRBJ2-5 - TRBV18 TRBD2 CASSPQLAGKETQYF TGTGCCAGCTCACCACAGCTAGCGGGAAAAGAGACCCAGTACTTC
TRBJ2-3 - TRBV7-6 - CASSLAGLGSLGDTQYF TGTGCCAGCAGCTTAGCCGGACTCGGATCCCTCGGAGATACGCAGTATTTT